The sequence of this T cell receptor (beta chain) was determined in a study of vaccination and CD4 T cells after COVID-19. Across the study: Four females and six males made up the convalescents, two of whom were Hispanic. Overlapping SARS-CoV-2, HCoV-NL63, HCoV-OC43 and HCoV-229E spike peptides were used to stimulate cells.

The assay that was used to sequence DNA from cultured CD4+ T cells was the Oncomine TCR Beta short-read assay. Genomic DNA from cultured CD4+ T cells was extracted. TCRdb reanalysed the PCR reads using MiXCR and keeps one entry per CDR3 protein. The table records about 9,500 distinct CDR3 sequences, roughly 40% of them present only once. The treatment here: roughly 11-day PBMC culture with coronavirus spike peptide pools or control peptides (ViraFEST assay). CD4+ T-cell collection from the unexposed donor predated the COVID-19 pandemic (2011-2018). Researchers reported culturing about 2 million PBMCs per well with 10 IU/ml IL-2 and about 9.2 ug/ml peptide pools. Four cold-coronavirus spikes and SARS-CoV-2 S/N were the probes applied, cells permitting, to CD4+ T cells from unexposed donors. In regard to this clonotype: The target antigen is unknown.

The length of the CDR3 is 17 residues. V shed 1 base, J shed 3 bases, and the junction held 8 bases outside the gene matches. The origin of this receptor is a human donor in good health. Source material: CD4+ T cells from blood, cultured in vitro. The chain has TRBV12-3 or TRBV12-4 and TRBJ1-2; TRBD1 matches 10 bases. CDR3: CASSLGAGTGAYYGYTF. As DNA, the CDR3 is TGTGCCAGCAGTTTAGGGGCCGGGACAGGGGCGTACTATGGCTACACCTTC.